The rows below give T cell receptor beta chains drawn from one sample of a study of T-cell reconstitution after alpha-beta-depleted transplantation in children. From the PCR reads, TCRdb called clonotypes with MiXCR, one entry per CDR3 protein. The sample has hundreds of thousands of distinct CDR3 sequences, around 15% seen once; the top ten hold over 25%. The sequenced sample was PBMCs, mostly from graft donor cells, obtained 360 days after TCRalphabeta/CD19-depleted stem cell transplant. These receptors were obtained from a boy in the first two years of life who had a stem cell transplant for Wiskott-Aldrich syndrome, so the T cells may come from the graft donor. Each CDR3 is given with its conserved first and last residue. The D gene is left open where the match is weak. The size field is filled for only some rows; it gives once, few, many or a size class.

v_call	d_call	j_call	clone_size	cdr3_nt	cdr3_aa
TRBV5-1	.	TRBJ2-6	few	TGCGCCAGCAGCTTGCCACCATTGGGTGTCCTGACTTTC	CASSLPPLGVLTF
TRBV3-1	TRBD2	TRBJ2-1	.	TGTGCCAGCAGATCCCCTAGCGGTCCAGGGAGTGAGCAGTTCTTC	CASRSPSGPGSEQFF
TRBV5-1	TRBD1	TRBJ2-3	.	TGCGCCAGCAGCTTTGGACAGGGGGCAGGCACAGATACGCAGTATTTT	CASSFGQGAGTDTQYF
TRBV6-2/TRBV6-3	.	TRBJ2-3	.	TGTGCCAGCAGTTATTATAACCCATCGACAGATACGCAGTATTTT	CASSYYNPSTDTQYF
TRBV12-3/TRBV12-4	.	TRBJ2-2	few	TGTGCCAGCAGTCCCCGGACCTTAGGAACCGGGGAGCTGTTTTTT	CASSPRTLGTGELFF
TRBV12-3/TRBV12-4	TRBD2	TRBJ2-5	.	TGTGCCAGCAGTTTGGGGGGGGTGAAGACCCAGTACTTC	CASSLGGVKTQYF
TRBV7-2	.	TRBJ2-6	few	TGTGCCAGCAGCTTAGGAGGGCCTGGGGCCAACGTCCTGACTTTC	CASSLGGPGANVLTF
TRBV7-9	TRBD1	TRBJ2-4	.	TGTGCCAGCAGCCCGCGACAGGGGGCCTTTAAAAACATTCAGTACTTC	CASSPRQGAFKNIQYF
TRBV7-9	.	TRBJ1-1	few	TGTGCCAGCAGCCCCCAGGGAGGGACTGAAGCTTTCTTT	CASSPQGGTEAFF
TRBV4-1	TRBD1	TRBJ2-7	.	TGCGCCAGCAGCCCAGGGACAGCCTACTCCTACGAGCAGTACTTC	CASSPGTAYSYEQYF
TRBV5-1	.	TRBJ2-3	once	TGCGCCAGCAGCCTGCGACCGGCAGATACGCAGTATTTT	CASSLRPADTQYF
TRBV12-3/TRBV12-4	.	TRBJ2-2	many	TGTGCCAGCAGTCTCAGGAGCACCGGGGAGCTGTTTTTT	CASSLRSTGELFF
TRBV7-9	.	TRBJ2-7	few	TGTGCCAGCAGCTTAGCGTCCGGACAGCCCTACGAGCAGTACTTC	CASSLASGQPYEQYF
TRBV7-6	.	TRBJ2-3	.	TGTGCCAGCAGCCCGTGGTTAGCAGATACGCAGTATTTT	CASSPWLADTQYF
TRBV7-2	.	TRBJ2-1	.	TGTGCCAGCCGATACTACAATGAGCAGTTCTTC	CASRYYNEQFF
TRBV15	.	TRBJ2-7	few	TGTGCCACCAGCAGAGCGGGGGTTAAGAACGAGCAGTACTTC	CATSRAGVKNEQYF
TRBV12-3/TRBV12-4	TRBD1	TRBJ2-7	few	TGTGCCAGCAGTTGGTGGGACAGGAGCTACGAGCAGTACTTC	CASSWWDRSYEQYF
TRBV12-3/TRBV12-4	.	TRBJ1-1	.	TGTGCCAGCAGTTTGGGTTACACTGAAGCTTTCTTT	CASSLGYTEAFF
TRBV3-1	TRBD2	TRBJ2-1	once	TGTGCCAGCAGCCAAGGCCAGCGGGGGGGCCGCAATGAGCAGTTCTTC	CASSQGQRGGRNEQFF
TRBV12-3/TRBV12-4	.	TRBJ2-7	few	TGTGCCAGCAGTTTGAACAGAGGCAAGCAGTACTTC	CASSLNRGKQYF
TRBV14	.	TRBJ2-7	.	TGTGCCAGCAGCCTCAAGTGGGGCTCCTACGAGCAGTACTTC	CASSLKWGSYEQYF
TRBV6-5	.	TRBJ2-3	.	TGTGCCAGCAGTTATTTAGGGGTGGGCACAGATACGCAGTATTTT	CASSYLGVGTDTQYF